One and the same sample provided the 5 T cell receptor beta chains below, sequenced in a study of CD8+ T cells in alopecia areata. TCR sequencing used cDNA made by reverse transcription of extracted RNA. Profiling relied on immunoSEQ multiplex PCR, and the TCRdb table lists in-frame clones only, not all of them. Seen here are 170,000 or so clones, under 60% observed once, and the top ten hold 10% to 15%. Stated treatment: oral pan-JAK inhibitor, 5-10 mg twice daily. This material consisted of CD8+ T cells sorted from blood, taken at week 24, from a patient treated with tofacitinib. The receptors originated from a human donor with alopecia areata.

J is TRBJ2-3 and V is TRBV5-1; 15 bases match TRBD2. Germline loops: CDR1 SGHRS, CDR2 YFSETQ. V lost 3 bases and J lost 2; bases outside the gene matches: 10. The CDR3 covers 19 residues. The CDR3 DNA reads TGCGCCAGCAGCTGGACGGGACTAGCGGGGGGAAGGGACACAGATACGCAGTATTTT. This translates into CASSWTGLAGGRDTDTQYF.

In nucleotides, the CDR3 is TGTGCCAGCAGCTTAGTCGGGCGGAGCGCAGATACGCAGTATTTT. Its translation is CASSLVGRSADTQYF. The chain has TRBV7-9 and TRBJ2-3; D is unclear. This CDR3 spans 15 amino acids. The germline V gene has CDR1 SEHNR and CDR2 FQNEAQ (reference sequence). V lost 1 base and J lost 4, with 12 bases in between.

V is TRBV29-1 and J is TRBJ2-2; 11 bases map to TRBD2. Trimming cost V 7 bases and J 6 bases; bases outside gene matches: 7. CDR1 SQVTM and CDR2 ANQGSEA come from the germline V gene. The CDR3 covers 14 residues. CDR3 DNA sequence: TGCAGCGCCTATAGCGGGGGGGCCCCCGGGGAGCTGTTTTTT. This codes for CSAYSGGAPGELFF.

CDR3 DNA sequence: TGTGCCAGCAGTTATGCCTTCGGGACGCGGGAGACCCAGTACTTC. It encodes CASSYAFGTRETQYF. The V call is TRBV6-5, the J call TRBJ2-5; tentatively, D is TRBD1 or TRBD2 (5 bases each). The CDR3 runs to 15 residues. V was pared by 3 bases and J by 5 bases, with 16 bases between. Germline V gene sequence: CDR1 MNHEY, CDR2 SVGAGI.

This clone was counted between two and nine times. The chain joins TRBV7-9 to TRBJ1-2; TRBD1 aligns across 7 bases. Germline V CDR1 and CDR2: SEHNR, FQNEAQ (reference sequence). The CDR3 loop spans 13 amino acids. V was pared by 4 bases and J by 4 bases, with 3 bases of the junction left unmatched. The CDR3 spells CASSSGTAYGYTF. DNA for the CDR3: TGTGCCAGCAGCTCCGGGACAGCCTATGGCTACACCTTC.